The following is a T cell receptor beta chain sequence with its context. No cognate antigen has been identified for it. No base quality information exists; no much larger clone differs at one position. The Qiagen DNeasy kit was used to extract genomic DNA both from unsorted PBMCs and from the negatively selected CD4+ and CD8+ fractions. Amplification of TCR beta CDR3 regions was done by immunoSEQ multiplex PCR with primers that anneal to V and J segments. A synthetic immune receptor repertoire was used to minimize amplification bias, and any residual bias was removed computationally once sequencing was done. Concerning the study's data processing: Repertoire diversity was quantified as the Shannon entropy index using custom Python scripts. Unsorted, CD4+ and CD8+ repertoires were analyzed separately, except in combined analyses where CD4+ and CD8+ sequences were merged in silico. A clone counted as expanded when the clone's frequency after treatment rose at least 2-fold relative to C1D1, and clones undetected at baseline were given a pseudocount of 0.5. Clones with 0 or 1 copy at C1D1 were defined as singleton clones, while clones with 2 or more copies were defined as non-singleton clones. Clones expanded in unsorted samples were labelled as CD4+, CD8+ or unknown by matching protein sequences in sorted samples from the same patient. Wilcoxon tests on paired samples were used to test changes in diversity from C1D1 to C4D1. Sourced from immuneACCESS, this table was stored by TCRdb with only in-frame sequences that have V and J called. A share of the clones is absent; for the studies checked, an unresolved V gene accounts for under half, and the remainder has no known explanation. That table supplies the V and J calls and clone size; D and trimming were determined from the DNA. A total of 25,000 to 35,000 clones appear in this sample, approximately 85% of them only once. The ten largest clones represent around 2.4% of the sample.

From the germline V gene, CDR1 is MNHEY and CDR2 is SVGAGI. The CDR3 starts with the cysteine, ends with the phenylalanine, and has 14 residues. The DNA shown is the 42-base CDR3, in frame from base 1. Germline trimming: 5 bases from V, 0 bases from J; junction bases outside gene matches: 2. This sample is part of a study of PD-1 blockade in classical Hodgkin lymphoma (dated by TCRdb to the early 2020s). About the investigation overall: Nivolumab dosing was 3 mg/kg intravenously every 2 weeks, continuing until either disease progression or unacceptable toxicity. The study used CyTOF and TCR beta sequencing to define a peripheral blood immune signature of response to PD-1 blockade in classical Hodgkin lymphoma.

Summary of the overall study and its limitations: Baseline diversity similar to that of newly diagnosed patients was observed in trial patients achieving complete response, whereas significantly lower diversity was observed in partial responders and progressors. Lower diversity was observed in patients in whom nivolumab was started less than 1 year after ASCT, and these patients were excluded from later analyses so that confounding by immune reconstitution would be avoided. Only a single clinical trial cohort was studied, and what caused the repertoire differences, possibly disease activity or prior therapy, remained undefined. Newly diagnosed patients were reported to have lower baseline TCR diversity than healthy donors, and relapsed/refractory patients were reported to have lower baseline TCR diversity still. A significant rise by C4D1 was seen in CD4+ but not CD8+ TCR diversity (p=0.0027 vs p=0.16), with the rise being most apparent in complete responders (p=0.02).

Interpreted using the paper, the time point label stands for: cycle 4 day 1 (C4D1), after five to seven weeks of nivolumab. Every trial patient had relapsed after autologous stem cell transplantation, and cohorts A, B and C differed in prior brentuximab vedotin exposure. CD4+ T cells were purified from thawed PBMCs by magnetic negative selection with a Miltenyi CD4+ T cell isolation kit. The trial cohort was composed of about 60 patients with relapsed/refractory classical Hodgkin lymphoma, for whom complete response, partial response or progressive disease was recorded as best overall response. Trial patients were treated with single-agent nivolumab in the multi-cohort phase II CheckMate 205 trial. An independent review committee assessed best overall response by applying the 2007 International Working Group response criteria. Trial PBMCs were collected immediately before nivolumab initiation (C1D1) and during therapy at cycle 2 day 1 and cycle 4 day 1. Peripheral blood was collected in 8 mL Vacutainer Cell Preparation Tubes, from which PBMCs were isolated by centrifugation and then cryopreserved. Purified CD4+ and CD8+ fractions were prepared only for cases in which an additional PBMC sample was available. Magnetically labelled cells were removed on LS columns in a quadroMACS separator, and the flow-through was collected as the purified fraction.

The source material was CD4+ T cells from blood, sampled before the fourth cycle of nivolumab. This clonotype was sampled from a human donor with classical Hodgkin lymphoma. This chain joins TRBV6-5 to TRBJ2-3; 7 bases in between match TRBD2. The base sequence is TGTGCCAGCAGTATTAGCGGGAGCACAGATACGCAGTATTTT. Its amino acids are CASSISGSTDTQYF.